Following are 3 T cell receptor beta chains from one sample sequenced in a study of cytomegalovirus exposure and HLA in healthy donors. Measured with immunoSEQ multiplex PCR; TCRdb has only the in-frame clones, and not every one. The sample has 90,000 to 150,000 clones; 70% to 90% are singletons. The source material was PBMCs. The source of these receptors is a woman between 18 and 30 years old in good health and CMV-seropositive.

CDR3 region: CASNTGAHNEQFF. The CDR3 DNA sequence: TGTGCCAGCAACACAGGGGCACACAATGAGCAGTTCTTC. V and J are TRBV9 and TRBJ2-1; 7 bases fit TRBD1. Germline CDR1 is SGDLS and CDR2 is YYNGEE. The CDR3 covers 13 residues. The ends lost 6 bases at V and 5 bases at J; junction bases unmatched: 5.

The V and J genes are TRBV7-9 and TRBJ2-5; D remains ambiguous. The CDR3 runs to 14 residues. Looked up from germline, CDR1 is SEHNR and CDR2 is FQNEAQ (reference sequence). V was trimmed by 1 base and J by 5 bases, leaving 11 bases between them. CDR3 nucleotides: TGTGCCAGCAGCTTAGGGCACGCCAAGGAGACCCAGTACTTC. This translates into CASSLGHAKETQYF.

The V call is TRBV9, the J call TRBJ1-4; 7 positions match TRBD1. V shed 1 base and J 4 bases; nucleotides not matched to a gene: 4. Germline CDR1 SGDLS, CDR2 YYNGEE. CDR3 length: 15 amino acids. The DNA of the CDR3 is TGTGCCAGCAGCGTATCCCAGGGGGTTAATGAAAAACTGTTTTTT. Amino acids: CASSVSQGVNEKLFF. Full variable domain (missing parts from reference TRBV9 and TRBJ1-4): DSGVTQTPKHLITATGQRVTLRCSPRSGDLSVYWYQQSLDQGLQFLIQYYNGEERAKGNILERFSAQQFPDLHSELNLSSLELGDSALYFCASSVSQGVNEKLFFGSGTQLSVL.